The source of this TCR beta chain is a study of Ad26.COV2.S vaccination and SARS-CoV-2 variants (dated by TCRdb to the early 2020s). Concerning the study at large: Vaccine-arm donors came from COV1001, a multicentre, randomized, double-blind, placebo-controlled phase I-IIa trial of Ad26.COV2.S in healthy adults. Ad26.COV2.S was administered intramuscularly at 5 x 10^10 or 1 x 10^11 viral particles, either as a single shot or as two shots given 56 days apart. The specificity and breadth of SARS-CoV-2-reactive T cell receptors after Ad26.COV2.S vaccination were assessed by TCRbeta repertoire sequencing. The TCR-sequenced set comprised around 30 samples: 19 Ad26.COV2.S vaccine recipients, 5 placebo recipients and 8 SARS-CoV-2 convalescent individuals. Participants in the trial were split at random into five groups of five each, receiving low-dose or high-dose Ad26.COV2.S once or twice, or else placebo on both occasions. Throughout the experiments and outcome assessment, investigators stayed blinded to trial group allocation.

For this clone: Its specific antigen is unknown. The input lacks base qualities; no much larger clone sits a single base away.

Per the publication, the treatment or condition label means: roughly 20 received Ad26.COV2.S at low or high dose, single or two shots; a few received placebo; per-sample allocation not given. Repertoires of vaccine and placebo recipients were sequenced from samples taken on day 63 after the first injection. Between 29 July and 7 August 2020, Cohort 1b enrolled around 24 adults aged 18-55 years at one site in Boston, USA. Ad26.COV2.S consisted of a replication-incompetent adenovirus type 26 vector by which a prefusion-stabilized SARS-CoV-2 spike protein from the original Wuhan strain was expressed. The immunoSEQ Assay was used to sequence TCRbeta CDR3 regions. After extraction, genomic DNA underwent amplification by bias-controlled multiplex PCR, followed by high-throughput sequencing. In the authors' own workflow: To quantify the absolute abundance of every unique TCRbeta CDR3 region, sequences were collapsed and filtered. T cell fraction was estimated by normalizing TCRbeta template counts to usable DNA, which was measured by amplifying reference genes present in all nucleated cells. Repertoire TCRs were annotated as SARS-CoV-2-specific by exact matching of V gene, CDR3 amino acid sequence and J gene to a known reactive TCR set. MIRA supplied the reference SARS-CoV-2 TCR set, which was filtered for enrichment in COVID-19-positive ImmuneCODE repertoires so that public or cross-reactive TCRs were removed. Drawing on the MIRA antigens, annotated TCRs were analysed further at the level of specific ORF or position within ORF. Depth was the summed frequency of annotated unique rearrangements, while breadth was defined as annotated unique rearrangements over total unique productive rearrangements. TCR breadth was compared between groups using two-sided Wilcoxon rank-sum tests. What TCRdb holds here is the immuneACCESS table cut down to in-frame rearrangements. Part of the clones is not present; checked against another copy, under half of the missing clones reflect an unresolved V gene, and the others are unexplained. V, J and clone size are taken as reported in that table, and D and trimming were inferred from the DNA itself. Recorded for this sample are around 500,000 clones; roughly nine tenths of them occurred a single time. Together, the top ten hold under 2% of the sample.

The CDR3, from cysteine to phenylalanine, totals 13 residues. Only CDR3 DNA is held: 39 bases, read in frame from base 1. In the germline V gene, CDR1 corresponds to SGHTA and CDR2 to FQGTGA. V and J are truncated by 4 bases and 7 bases respectively, leaving an intervening sequence of 14 bases. On the study overall, not on this receptor specifically: Vaccine and placebo recipients had comparable non-spike TCR breadth, which fits with the vaccine containing only spike. According to the authors, total T cell responses may have been underestimated by the TCR breadth and depth analyses. The study was not powered to compare responses between vaccine doses or regimens. After vaccination, spike-specific CD8+ and CD4+ T cell responses were reported to show substantial breadth. Higher spike-specific TCR breadth was observed in Ad26.COV2.S recipients than in placebo recipients (P = 0.0014).

The sequence was obtained from a person between 18 and 65 years old who received the Ad26.COV2.S COVID-19 vaccine or a placebo. The material was peripheral blood, obtained in a trial of Ad26.COV2.S vaccine versus placebo. The sequence joins TRBV7-3 to TRBJ2-7; a confident D gene designation cannot be given. The DNA sequence reads TGTGCCAGCAGCTCCACCCTAGGTAATGAGCAGTACTTC. Translated, this is CASSSTLGNEQYF.